The 18 T cell receptor beta chains below come from one sample, sequenced in a study of T-cell memory formation after mild COVID-19. TCRdb processed the 5' RACE reads anew with MiXCR; each CDR3 protein has one entry. The repertoire holds tens of thousands of distinct CDR3 sequences, with 10% to 15% as singletons. Source material: PBMCs or a T cell subset sorted from them (not recorded which). The origin of the receptors is a young man who had mild COVID-19 (a few samples of this study predate the infection). Cell type and time point are not known.

This clonotype was seen ten or more times. The CDR3 DNA reads as TGCGCCAGCAGCCCGGACAGGGGAAAACCTGAAGCTTTCTTT. This sequence encodes CASSPDRGKPEAFF. The chain combines TRBV4-3 with TRBJ1-1; 9 bases are shared with TRBD1. Looked up from germline, CDR1 is LGHNA and CDR2 is YSLEER. This CDR3 is 14 amino acids long. J lost 6 bases, V lost 4 bases, and 6 bases had no gene match.

The chain carries TRBV7-2 and TRBJ1-2; no firm D call. The germline V and J ends were trimmed by 5 bases and 4 bases, with 11 bases remaining between them. This CDR3 is built from 13 residues. Germline V gene sequence: CDR1 SGHTA, CDR2 FQGNSA. The CDR3 nucleotides are TGTGCCAGCAGCGATGACATGTCCTATGGCTACACCTTC. Its translation is CASSDDMSYGYTF.

The chain combines TRBV4-2 with TRBJ1-1; D gene uncertain. Deletions cut 0 bases from V and 11 bases from J, with 16 bases between. Looked up from germline, CDR1 is LGHNA and CDR2 is YNFKEQ. The CDR3 is 14 amino acids. CDR3: CASSQDQESSTAFF. The CDR3 bases are TGTGCCAGCAGCCAAGATCAGGAAAGCTCCACGGCTTTCTTT.

This clonotype was detected ten times or more. The chain joins TRBV7-3 to TRBJ2-3; 14 positions match TRBD2. Germline values: CDR1 SGHTA, CDR2 FQGTGA. V gave up 6 bases and J gave up 3 bases; unmatched junction bases: 2. This CDR3 is 15 amino acids long. This CDR3 reads CASRRTSGGTDTQYF. The CDR3 DNA reads as TGTGCCAGCAGACGGACTAGCGGGGGGACAGATACGCAGTATTTT.

This clonotype was seen only a few times. V gene TRBV7-6 combines with J gene TRBJ2-1, with 8 bases identical to TRBD2. Germline CDR1 reads SGHVS; CDR2 reads FNYEAQ. The V segment lost 2 bases and the J segment 6 bases; nucleotides outside the gene matches: 15. This CDR3 comprises 18 residues. CDR3 loop: CASSLSDFRGGLLNEQFF. As DNA, the CDR3 is TGTGCCAGCAGCTTATCGGACTTTCGCGGGGGGCTACTCAATGAGCAGTTCTTC.

This clonotype was counted many times. This chain joins TRBV6-6 and TRBJ2-1, with D possibly matching TRBD2 (5 bases). Germline V gives CDR1 MNHNY, CDR2 SVGAGI (reference sequence). The V end was cut by 6 bases, the J end by 4 bases, with 25 bases between. The CDR3 runs 18 residues. As DNA, the CDR3 is TGTGCCAGCAGCCTCGAACCCCCCGGGGAGCCGGGATACAATGAGCAGTTCTTC. Its translation is CASSLEPPGEPGYNEQFF.

This clonotype was detected a few times. This chain uses TRBV7-3 with TRBJ2-3; 7 nucleotides line up with TRBD2. Germline V gene sequence: CDR1 SGHTA, CDR2 FQGTGA. Unmatched junction bases numbered 10, after V lost 3 bases and J lost 1 base. The CDR3 totals 17 residues. CDR3 sequence: CASSFRLRGDRTDTQYF. The DNA for the CDR3 is TGTGCCAGCAGCTTTCGGCTTCGGGGGGACCGCACAGATACGCAGTATTTT.

A few counts support this clonotype. The genes are TRBV5-1 and TRBJ2-3; no firm D call. Germline V gene sequence: CDR1 SGHRS, CDR2 YFSETQ. Trimming removed 0 bases at V and 1 base at J, with 15 bases between. This CDR3 spans 17 amino acids. The chain's CDR3 is CASSLALLDPGTDTQYF. The DNA of the CDR3 is TGCGCCAGCAGCTTGGCCCTACTCGATCCCGGCACAGATACGCAGTATTTT.

In its sample, this clonotype was seen a few times. J is TRBJ2-6 and V is TRBV29-1; 8 nucleotides match TRBD2. V was clipped by 7 bases and J by 0 bases; unmatched bases: 11. Germline V gives CDR1 SQVTM, CDR2 ANQGSEA. The CDR3 is 17 residues long. CDR3 region: CSAEIRGGVSGANVLTF. The CDR3 DNA reads as TGCAGCGCCGAGATACGGGGGGGTGTCTCTGGGGCCAACGTCCTGACTTTC. Full variable domain (rest looked up from reference TRBV29-1 and TRBJ2-6): SAVISQKPSRDICQRGTSLTIQCQVDSQVTMMFWYRQQPGQSLTLIATANQGSEATYESGFVIDKFPISRPNLTFSTLTVSNMSPEDSSIYLCSAEIRGGVSGANVLTFGAGSRLTVL.

This clonotype has just a few counts. At one boundary the junction diverges from the germline segment, which might be a read error. The chain employs TRBV24-1 and TRBJ2-1; 13 bases are a match to TRBD2. CDR3 size: 14 residues. The germline gives CDR1 KGHDR, CDR2 SFDVKD. The CDR3 loop is CATSDPGLAGALVF. Written as DNA, the CDR3 is TGTGCCACCAGTGATCCCGGACTAGCGGGGGCCCTAGTCTTC.

This clonotype was recorded at least ten times. The V call is TRBV7-6, the J call TRBJ2-1, with TRBD2 matching 14 bases. V lost 6 bases, J lost 0 bases, and 4 bases stayed unmatched. CDR1 is SGHVS and CDR2 is FNYEAQ in the germline V gene. This CDR3 has 17 residues. CDR3 residues: CASSQGTSGSSYNEQFF. The DNA for the CDR3 is TGTGCCAGCAGTCAGGGGACTAGCGGGAGCTCCTACAATGAGCAGTTCTTC.

This chain links TRBV29-1 with TRBJ1-5; D might be TRBD1 (5 bases). The germline V and J ends were trimmed by 7 bases and 1 base, with 14 bases remaining between them. Germline CDR1 is SQVTM and CDR2 is ANQGSEA. CDR3 length equals 14 residues. CDR3 DNA sequence: TGCAGCGCTAAAAGTCGGGACAGCAATCAGCCCCAGCATTTT. Its protein is CSAKSRDSNQPQHF.

The chain combines TRBV12-3 or TRBV12-4 with TRBJ1-1, with TRBD1 identical over 12 bases. V lost 0 bases, J lost 4 bases, and 9 bases stayed unmatched. The CDR3 is made up of 18 amino acids. The CDR3 region has the DNA TGTGCCAGCAGTTTAGCAGGGGACAGGGGGCCATTGGGCACTGAAGCTTTCTTT. This sequence encodes CASSLAGDRGPLGTEAFF.

This clonotype appeared a few times. The chain employs TRBV5-5 and TRBJ2-5; 7 bases agree with TRBD1. V lost 4 bases, J lost 4 bases, and 13 bases stayed unmatched. This CDR3 contains 16 residues. From germline, CDR1 is SGHKS and CDR2 YYEKEE (reference sequence). The CDR3 here is CASSARQGREVETQYF. DNA for the CDR3: TGTGCCAGCAGCGCCCGACAGGGACGGGAAGTAGAGACCCAGTACTTC.

This clonotype showed up many times. V and J are TRBV4-3 and TRBJ2-1, with D uncertain. CDR3 length equals 13 residues. Germline assignment: CDR1 LGHNA and CDR2 YSLEER. Trimming cost V 0 bases and J 7 bases, with 7 bases left between them. The chain's CDR3 is CASSQEGWNEQFF. The CDR3 DNA reads TGCGCCAGCAGCCAAGAGGGGTGGAATGAGCAGTTCTTC.

This clonotype showed up just a few times. The V gene is TRBV12-3 or TRBV12-4, the J gene TRBJ2-1; no definite D call. V gave up 5 bases and J gave up 8 bases, with 10 bases separating them. The CDR3 has 12 residues. The CDR3: CASSPPEDEQFF. As DNA, the CDR3 is TGTGCCAGCAGTCCCCCCGAGGATGAGCAGTTCTTC.

This chain links TRBV5-1 with TRBJ1-4; D is possibly TRBD1 (5 bases). Germline loops: CDR1 SGHRS, CDR2 YFSETQ. V dropped 4 bases and J dropped 8 bases, with 6 bases sitting between them. This CDR3 has 11 residues. The CDR3 region is CASSNREKLFF. As DNA, the CDR3 is TGCGCCAGCAGCAACAGGGAAAAACTGTTTTTT.

This clonotype was counted ten times or more. This sequence joins TRBV5-1 and TRBJ2-3; 11 bases agree with TRBD1. V gave up 3 bases and J gave up 6 bases; unmatched junction bases: 3. CDR1 is SGHRS, CDR2 YFSETQ, per germline. The CDR3 covers 14 residues. CDR3 in DNA: TGCGCCAGCAGCTCGGGACAGGGGGTCGATACGCAGTATTTT. Protein product: CASSSGQGVDTQYF.